This TCR beta chain is from a study of cytomegalovirus exposure and HLA in healthy donors. General observations from the study: Productive rates of about 90% or about 30% were seen for most TCR beta V segments in an earlier analysis. Later analysis identified a missense DCLRE1C variant that was linked to TCR beta V- and J-gene trimming.

The CDR3 sequence is 15 residues long. The germline CDR1 and CDR2 sequences are SGHNT and YYREEE (reference sequence). Trimming cost V 4 bases and J 6 bases; bases outside gene matches: 11. This clone was observed a single time. Its target is unknown. Primers: 60 Vbeta forward and 13 Jbeta reverse. The protocol was immunoSEQ multiplex PCR, while the TCRdb copy is restricted to in-frame clones and leaves out a portion. The sample holds 200,000 to 250,000 clones, nearly 80% seen once. The clonotype comes from a man younger than 30 in good health and CMV-seronegative. The chain carries TRBV5-4 and TRBJ2-7, with TRBD1 identical over 9 bases. What was sequenced was PBMCs. The CDR3 bases are TGTGCCAGCAGCACCACCGGGACAGGGAACGGCGAGCAGTACTTC. It codes for CASSTTGTGNGEQYF.